This TCR beta chain is drawn from a study of CD8 T cells in Susac syndrome. CD8+ and CD4+ T cells taken from blood had their TCR beta sequenced. The multiple sclerosis controls were treatment-naive patients with relapsing-remitting disease that was stable or active. The CD8+ and CD4+ T cells were negatively isolated, with the TEMRA cells enriched by FACS. CDR3 size: 14 residues. Germline CDR1 MDHEN, CDR2 SYDVKM. Trimming at V came to 7 bases and at J to 5 bases, leaving 6 bases not matched to a gene. Reverse transcription used roughly 0.5 to 1 ug RNA and random hexamers. The amplification used immunoSEQ multiplex PCR on TCR beta CDR3; it spanned 54 Vbeta and 13 Jbeta. TCRdb itself ran the immunoSEQ multiplex PCR reads through MiXCR, one entry per CDR3 protein. The sample lists approximately 300,000 distinct CDR3 sequences; approximately 89% were seen once.

This receptor was taken from a human donor with multiple sclerosis. The chain combines TRBV28 with TRBJ2-1, with 9 bases aligning to TRBD1. Sequences were obtained from CD8+ T cells from PBMCs. The CDR3 sequence: CASILRTGDNEQFF. The CDR3 DNA sequence: TGTGCCAGCATCCTTAGGACAGGGGACAATGAGCAGTTCTTC.